Below, 15 T cell receptor beta chains from the same sample are listed, as sequenced in a study of blood T cell repertoires in COVID-19 (dated by TCRdb to 2019 to 2021). Library preparation employed the immunoSEQ multiplex PCR assay. TCRdb obtained this table from immuneACCESS and retained in-frame rearrangements with V and J assigned. These tables miss some clones; where compared with another copy, unresolved V genes account for less than half of the shortfall, and the remainder is unexplained. The table for this sample lists about 150,000 clones; over 80% of them were counted only once. Together, the top ten hold approximately 6.1% of the sample. The specimen was peripheral blood. The origin of the receptors is an elderly man with acute or convalescent COVID-19.

The chain employs TRBV14 and TRBJ1-2; D is unclear. Germline CDR1 SGHDN, CDR2 FVKESK. The germline V and J ends were trimmed by 3 bases and 1 base, with 9 bases remaining between them. The CDR3 loop spans 14 amino acids. CDR3 sequence: CASSQALFNYGYTF. DNA for the CDR3: TGTGCCAGCAGCCAGGCCCTCTTTAACTATGGCTACACCTTC. Variable domain in full (rest from reference TRBV14 and TRBJ1-2): EAGVTQFPSHSVIEKGQTVTLRCDPISGHDNLYWYRRVMGKEIKFLLHFVKESKQDESGMPNNRFLAERTGGTYSTLKVQPAELEDSGVYFCASSQALFNYGYTFGSGTRLTVV.

The chain links TRBV15 to TRBJ2-3, with 7 bases lining up with TRBD1. V gave up 1 base and J gave up 4 bases; unmatched junction bases: 11. The CDR3 spans 17 residues. Germline-derived CDR1 and CDR2 are LNHNV and YYDKDF (reference sequence). CDR3 in DNA: TGTGCCACCAGCAGAGCTACCCTAGGGGGCGCCCCAGATACGCAGTATTTT. Its translation: CATSRATLGGAPDTQYF.

The chain has TRBV10-3 and TRBJ2-1; TRBD2 aligns across 13 bases. Trimming at V came to 7 bases and at J to 8 bases, leaving 8 bases not matched to a gene. The CDR3 has 15 amino acids. Germline assignment: CDR1 ENHRY and CDR2 SYGVKD. The CDR3: CAINNGLAGVDEQFF. CDR3 DNA sequence: TGTGCCATCAACAATGGACTAGCGGGAGTCGATGAGCAGTTCTTC.

The chain joins TRBV27 to TRBJ2-1; 8 nucleotides agree with TRBD1. CDR3 size: 15 residues. Per the germline V gene, CDR1 is MNHEY and CDR2 is SMNVEV (reference sequence). V was clipped by 6 bases and J by 2 bases; unmatched bases: 6. The CDR3 DNA reads as TGTGCCAGCAGGGGGGGACAGGCTGCCTACAATGAGCAGTTCTTC. Translated, it gives CASRGGQAAYNEQFF.

This clone showed up just a few times. The chain recombines TRBV7-9 with TRBJ2-7, with TRBD2 identical over 8 bases. The CDR3 is 16 amino acids. Germline values: CDR1 SEHNR, CDR2 FQNEAQ (reference sequence). The junction had 12 bases not matched to a gene; V was cut back by 4 bases and J by 4 bases. The CDR3 loop reads CASSSSLRSGSYEQYF. The CDR3 DNA is TGTGCCAGCAGCTCCTCTTTAAGAAGCGGGAGTTACGAGCAGTACTTC.

V is TRBV9 and J is TRBJ1-1, with 9 bases fitting TRBD1. Germline V lookup: CDR1 SGDLS, CDR2 YYNGEE. This CDR3 spans 18 amino acids. V trimming: 6 bases; J trimming: 6 bases; junction bases outside the gene matches: 21. The CDR3 DNA reads TGTGCCAGCAACGCACCGACCCACAGGGGGCGCTTCATGGCTGAAGCTTTCTTT. It is translated as CASNAPTHRGRFMAEAFF.

The genes are TRBV9 and TRBJ2-5; D is unresolved. Germline assignment: CDR1 SGDLS and CDR2 YYNGEE. CDR3 length equals 16 residues. The V end lost 0 bases, the J end lost 5 bases, and 17 bases lay between the germline ends. As DNA, the CDR3 is TGTGCCAGCAGCGTAGGTTCGGGTTTCGGTTCTGAGACCCAGTACTTC. It encodes CASSVGSGFGSETQYF.

The V and J genes are TRBV5-1 and TRBJ2-1; D gene unclear. V lost 0 bases to trimming and J lost 5 bases, with 12 bases between them. Per the germline V gene, CDR1 is SGHRS and CDR2 is YFSETQ. This CDR3 spans 15 amino acids. CDR3 protein: CASSLGGKPHNEQFF. The CDR3 DNA reads as TGCGCCAGCAGCTTGGGAGGCAAGCCACACAATGAGCAGTTCTTC. The full variable domain, with the rest looked up from reference TRBV5-1 and TRBJ2-1, is KAGVTQTPRYLIKTRGQQVTLSCSPISGHRSVSWYQQTPGQGLQFLFEYFSETQRNKGNFPGRFSGRQFSNSRSEMNVSTLELGDSALYLCASSLGGKPHNEQFFGPGTRLTVL.

The chain links TRBV10-3 to TRBJ1-1, with TRBD1 matching over 7 bases. Germline CDR1 ENHRY, CDR2 SYGVKD. The length of the CDR3 is 15 residues. Unmatched junction bases numbered 7, after V lost 6 bases and J lost 0 bases. The CDR3 loop reads CAIRPGQRMNTEAFF. DNA for the CDR3: TGTGCCATCAGACCGGGACAGCGGATGAACACTGAAGCTTTCTTT.

The rearrangement uses TRBV7-2 and TRBJ2-1; TRBD1 might be the D (5 bases). This CDR3 is 15 amino acids long. The germline V and J ends were trimmed by 2 bases and 5 bases, with 13 bases remaining between them. Germline lookup yields CDR1 SGHTA and CDR2 FQGNSA. CDR3 DNA: TGTGCCAGCAGCTTAAGGGGCTCCTTACACAATGAGCAGTTCTTC. Translated: CASSLRGSLHNEQFF.

This chain links TRBV10-1 with TRBJ1-1; a weak D match, TRBD1 (6 bases). The length of the CDR3 is 15 residues. Looked up from germline, CDR1 is WNHNN and CDR2 is SYGVQD (reference sequence). V lost 0 bases, J lost 5 bases, and 13 bases lay in between. For the CDR3, the DNA is TGCGCCAGCAGTGAGTCTCGGGGGGCGCTGACTGAAGCTTTCTTT. This codes for CASSESRGALTEAFF.

V is TRBV3-1 (or the pseudogene TRBV3-2) and J is TRBJ2-1; TRBD1 is a possible D gene (5 bases). The germline V gene encodes CDR1 LGHDT and CDR2 YNNKEL (reference sequence). Trimming removed 0 bases at V and 10 bases at J, with 13 bases between. The CDR3 has 14 amino acids. The CDR3 nucleotides read TGTGCCAGCAGCCAAGAAGGGGTGGTTGGGGAGCAGTTCTTC. This sequence encodes CASSQEGVVGEQFF.

The rearrangement links TRBV28 to TRBJ1-2; D not certain. CDR1 and CDR2 (germline): MDHEN, SYDVKM. V lost 6 bases, J lost 3 bases, and 5 bases lay in between. The CDR3 extends over 11 amino acids. The CDR3: CASSFDYGYTF. Written as DNA, the CDR3 is TGTGCCAGCAGCTTTGACTATGGCTACACCTTC.

The CDR3 sequence: CASSKNRGDTEAFF. Written as DNA, the CDR3 is TGTGCCAGCAGCAAGAACAGGGGAGACACTGAAGCTTTCTTT. The chain combines TRBV11-2 with TRBJ1-1, with TRBD1 matching over 7 bases. This CDR3 comprises 14 residues. Germline V gene data show CDR1 as SGHAT and CDR2 as FQNNGV. Trimming took 5 bases from V and 3 from J; bases not matched to a gene: 6.

This clone turned up a few times. The chain links TRBV7-8 to TRBJ2-2; TRBD1 aligns across 9 bases. Germline CDR1 and CDR2: SGHVS and FQNEAQ. The CDR3 totals 17 residues. J was trimmed by 1 base and V by 5 bases; bases with no gene match: 8. Written as DNA, the CDR3 is TGTGCCAGCAGCGCGGCTCCGGGACAGGGGAACACCGGGGAGCTGTTTTTT. Encoded protein: CASSAAPGQGNTGELFF.